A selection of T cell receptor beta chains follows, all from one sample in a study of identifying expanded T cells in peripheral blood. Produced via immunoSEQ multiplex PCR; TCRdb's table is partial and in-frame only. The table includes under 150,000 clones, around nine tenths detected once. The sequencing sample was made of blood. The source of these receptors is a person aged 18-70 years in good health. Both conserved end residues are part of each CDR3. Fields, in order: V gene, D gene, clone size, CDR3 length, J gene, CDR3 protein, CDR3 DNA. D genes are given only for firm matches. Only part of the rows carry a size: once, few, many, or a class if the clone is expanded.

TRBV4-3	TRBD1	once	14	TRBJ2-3	CASSPRGQLDTQYF	TGCGCCAGCAGCCCAAGGGGACAGCTCGATACGCAGTATTTT
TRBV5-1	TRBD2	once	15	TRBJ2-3	CASSLETGGTDTQYF	TGCGCCAGCAGCTTGGAGACGGGGGGTACAGATACGCAGTATTTT
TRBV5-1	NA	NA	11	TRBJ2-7	CASSSLGEQYF	TGCGCCAGCAGCTCCCTCGGGGAGCAGTACTTC
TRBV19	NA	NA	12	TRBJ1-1	CASSPTGLEAFF	TGTGCCAGTAGTCCTACAGGGTTGGAAGCTTTCTTT
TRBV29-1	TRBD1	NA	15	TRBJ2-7	CSVEAPGQGLYEQYF	TGCAGCGTTGAAGCTCCGGGACAGGGCCTCTACGAGCAGTACTTC
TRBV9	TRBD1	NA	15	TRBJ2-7	CASSVGTGSSYEQYF	TGTGCCAGCAGCGTAGGGACAGGAAGCTCCTACGAGCAGTACTTC
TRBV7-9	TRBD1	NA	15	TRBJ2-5	CASSLAPGGQETQYF	TGTGCCAGCAGCCTGGCCCCAGGGGGCCAAGAGACCCAGTACTTC
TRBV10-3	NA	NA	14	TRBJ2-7	CAISESGLTYEQYF	TGTGCCATCAGTGAGTCGGGACTCACCTACGAGCAGTACTTC
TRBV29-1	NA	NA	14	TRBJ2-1	CSVEADKEWNEQFF	TGCAGCGTTGAGGCAGACAAGGAATGGAATGAGCAGTTCTTC
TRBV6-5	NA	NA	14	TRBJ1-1	CASRSGGSNTEAFF	TGTGCCAGCAGATCCGGTGGGTCTAACACTGAAGCTTTCTTT
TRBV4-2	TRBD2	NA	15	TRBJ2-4	CASSQGSSGIDIQYF	TGTGCCAGCAGCCAAGGGTCTAGCGGGATTGACATTCAGTACTTC
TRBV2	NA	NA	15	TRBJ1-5	CASRVDRNSNQPQHF	TGTGCCAGCAGAGTGGACCGTAATAGCAATCAGCCCCAGCATTTT
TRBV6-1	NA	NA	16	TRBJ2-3	CASSELWLGGTDTQYF	TGTGCCAGCAGTGAATTGTGGCTGGGGGGCACAGATACGCAGTATTTT
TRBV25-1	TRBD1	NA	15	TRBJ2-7	CASSEPSQGSLEQYF	TGTGCCAGCAGTGAACCTTCACAGGGGTCCCTCGAGCAGTACTTC
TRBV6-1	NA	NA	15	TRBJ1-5	CASSGSVGSNQPQHF	TGTGCCAGCAGTGGTTCGGTGGGAAGCAATCAGCCCCAGCATTTT
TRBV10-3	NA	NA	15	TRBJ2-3	CAISEALTIADTQYF	TGTGCCATCAGTGAGGCCCTCACAATAGCCGATACGCAGTATTTT
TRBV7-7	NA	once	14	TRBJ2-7	CASSFGQGSHEQYF	TGTGCCAGCAGCTTCGGTCAGGGCAGCCACGAGCAGTACTTC
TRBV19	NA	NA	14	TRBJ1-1	CASTSAEVNTEAFF	TGTGCCAGTACCTCGGCCGAGGTGAACACTGAAGCTTTCTTT